Listed below are T cell receptor beta chains from one sample, sequenced in a study of T cells after yellow fever vaccination. TCRdb independently ran MiXCR on the 5' RACE reads; one entry per CDR3 protein. Counted here are some 120,000 distinct CDR3 sequences, roughly 15% occurring once; the ten biggest clones make up about 42%. This specimen consisted of CD8+ T cells sorted from PBMCs, obtained 5 days after the yellow fever booster vaccination. The origin of the receptors is a man between 18 and 29 years old who received the YFV17D yellow fever vaccine. Each CDR3 is given with its conserved first and last residue. D genes are given only for firm matches. A row's size may be missing; if present it is once, few, many or a size class.

v_call	d_call	j_call	clone_size	cdr3_aa	cdr3_nt
TRBV4-2	TRBD2	TRBJ2-2	few	CASSQGGLAGKNTGELFF	TGTGCCAGCAGCCAAGGGGGACTAGCGGGGAAAAACACCGGGGAGCTGTTTTTT
TRBV12-5	-	TRBJ1-6	-	CASGLVGLNNSPLHF	TGTGCTAGTGGTTTGGTCGGCCTGAATAATTCACCCCTCCACTTT
TRBV20-1	-	TRBJ2-7	few	CSASDSGHSYEQYF	TGCAGTGCTAGCGACTCCGGACACTCCTACGAGCAGTACTTC
TRBV9	TRBD1	TRBJ2-2	few	CASSVGGTVWELFF	TGTGCCAGCAGCGTAGGGGGGACAGTTTGGGAGCTGTTTTTT
TRBV10-3	-	TRBJ1-2	-	CAISESTANYGYTF	TGTGCCATCAGTGAGTCGACAGCTAACTATGGCTACACCTTC
TRBV4-2	-	TRBJ1-5	-	CASSQWVREPQHF	TGTGCCAGCAGCCAATGGGTTAGGGAGCCCCAGCATTTT
TRBV29-1	-	TRBJ1-4	-	CTMQAENEKLFF	TGCACGATGCAAGCCGAGAATGAAAAACTGTTTTTT
TRBV11-2	TRBD1	TRBJ2-1	-	CASSLTTGYNEQFF	TGTGCCAGCAGCCTCACGACAGGGTATAATGAGCAGTTCTTC
TRBV20-1	TRBD1	TRBJ2-3	-	CSAQGDRARTDTQYF	TGCAGTGCCCAGGGGGACAGGGCCCGCACAGATACGCAGTATTTT
TRBV19	TRBD1	TRBJ2-3	-	CASSQGARNTDTQYF	TGTGCCAGTAGTCAGGGGGCGAGGAACACAGATACGCAGTATTTT
TRBV7-9	TRBD2	TRBJ2-5	few	CASSLEGGGQETQYF	TGTGCCAGCAGCTTAGAGGGCGGGGGCCAAGAGACCCAGTACTTC
TRBV12-3/TRBV12-4	TRBD1	TRBJ1-1	-	CASSSRDRRNTEAFF	TGTGCCAGCAGTTCCAGGGACAGGAGGAACACTGAAGCTTTCTTT
TRBV5-1	TRBD1	TRBJ2-7	few	CASSLGFRDRDEQYF	TGCGCCAGCAGCTTGGGCTTCCGGGACAGGGACGAGCAGTACTTC
TRBV4-1	-	TRBJ2-1	few	CASSPSGVGSSYNEQFF	TGCGCCAGCAGCCCGTCAGGGGTCGGGAGCTCCTACAATGAGCAGTTCTTC
TRBV4-3	TRBD2	TRBJ2-1	few	CASSQGGGGGAFNEQFF	TGCGCCAGCAGCCAAGGTGGGGGCGGGGGGGCGTTCAATGAGCAGTTCTTC
TRBV6-2/TRBV6-3	-	TRBJ1-6	few	CASRGPVGSPLHF	TGTGCCAGCAGGGGTCCTGTCGGTTCACCCCTCCACTTT
TRBV12-5	-	TRBJ2-3	-	CASGWRGDTQYF	TGTGCTAGTGGTTGGAGGGGAGATACGCAGTATTTT
TRBV27	-	TRBJ2-7	few	CASSLSVGYEQYF	TGTGCCAGCAGTTTATCGGTAGGGTACGAGCAGTACTTC
TRBV7-9	TRBD2	TRBJ2-7	-	CASSLTLAGGLYEQYF	TGTGCCAGCAGTCTCACCCTAGCGGGGGGTTTATACGAGCAGTACTTC
TRBV4-1	-	TRBJ2-7	-	CASSQDPGGSYEQYF	TGCGCCAGCAGCCAAGATCCTGGAGGCTCCTACGAGCAGTACTTC
TRBV20-1	-	TRBJ2-2	many	CSASGYNTGELFF	TGCAGTGCTAGCGGCTATAACACCGGGGAGCTGTTTTTT
TRBV11-2	-	TRBJ2-3	few	CASFSGADTQYF	TGTGCCAGCTTCTCAGGGGCAGATACGCAGTATTTT
TRBV3-1	-	TRBJ2-1	few	CASSHPERSEQFF	TGTGCCAGCAGCCATCCGGAGAGGAGCGAGCAGTTCTTC
TRBV27	-	TRBJ1-1	many	CASCTPGGTEAFF	TGTGCCAGCTGCACTCCGGGGGGAACTGAAGCTTTCTTT
TRBV6-5	TRBD2	TRBJ2-3	few	CASRLTPGGPEDTQYF	TGTGCCAGCAGACTGACACCGGGGGGGCCTGAAGATACGCAGTATTTT
TRBV7-9	-	TRBJ2-7	few	CASSPHDYEQYF	TGTGCCAGCAGCCCGCACGACTACGAGCAGTACTTC
TRBV7-7	TRBD1	TRBJ2-7	many	CASSSGQVTGEQYF	TGTGCCAGCAGCTCGGGACAGGTCACAGGCGAGCAGTACTTC
TRBV6-5	TRBD1	TRBJ2-2	-	CASRGTERTGELFF	TGTGCCAGCCGTGGGACAGAGCGAACCGGGGAGCTGTTTTTT
TRBV29-1	-	TRBJ1-1	-	CSVEEGGVTEAFF	TGCAGCGTTGAGGAGGGAGGGGTCACTGAAGCTTTCTTT
TRBV6-5	-	TRBJ2-2	few	CASSYSQTNTGELFF	TGTGCCAGCAGTTACAGTCAGACAAACACCGGGGAGCTGTTTTTT
TRBV4-1	-	TRBJ1-1	-	CASSQDGQGRRMNTEAFF	TGCGCCAGCAGCCAAGATGGGCAGGGTAGGAGAATGAACACTGAAGCTTTCTTT
TRBV12-3/TRBV12-4	-	TRBJ2-5	-	CASGELRVQYF	TGTGCCAGCGGAGAACTTAGGGTACAGTACTTC
TRBV7-2	TRBD2	TRBJ2-2	-	CASSLAAGPGRGGELFF	TGTGCCAGCAGCTTAGCAGCGGGACCCGGCCGGGGCGGGGAGCTGTTTTTT
TRBV29-1	TRBD1	TRBJ2-7	-	CSVDGGQGYEQYF	TGCAGCGTTGATGGTGGACAGGGCTACGAGCAGTACTTC
TRBV15	TRBD2	TRBJ2-3	-	CATSRGDSSGGGRDTQYF	TGTGCCACCAGCAGAGGCGACTCTAGCGGGGGGGGAAGAGATACGCAGTATTTT
TRBV7-2	-	TRBJ1-6	-	CASSLDGGASWPLHF	TGTGCCAGCAGCTTGGATGGGGGCGCTTCGTGGCCCCTCCACTTT
TRBV6-5	TRBD1	TRBJ2-7	once	CASSFSRTGTGYEQYF	TGTGCCAGCAGTTTCTCACGTACCGGGACAGGGTACGAGCAGTACTTC
TRBV9	TRBD1	TRBJ1-6	-	CASSAGQGHSPLHF	TGTGCCAGCAGCGCGGGACAGGGACATTCACCCCTCCACTTT
TRBV6-2/TRBV6-3	-	TRBJ1-1	few	CASSSGQTYTEAFF	TGTGCCAGCAGTTCGGGGCAAACCTACACTGAAGCTTTCTTT
TRBV4-3	-	TRBJ1-6	-	CASSEGTDNSPLHF	TGCGCCAGCAGCGAAGGGACGGATAATTCACCCCTCCACTTT
TRBV12-3/TRBV12-4	-	TRBJ2-3	few	CASGGVAADTQYF	TGTGCCAGCGGAGGGGTAGCGGCAGATACGCAGTATTTT
TRBV7-9	TRBD1	TRBJ1-5	few	CASSLTTGGYSNQPQHF	TGTGCCAGCAGCTTAACCACAGGGGGCTATAGCAATCAGCCCCAGCATTTT
TRBV7-9	-	TRBJ1-4	-	CASSFGATHNEKLFF	TGTGCCAGCAGCTTTGGGGCCACTCATAATGAAAAACTGTTTTTT
TRBV5-1	-	TRBJ2-7	few	CASSPRAGEEEQYF	TGCGCCAGCAGCCCCCGTGCAGGAGAGGAAGAGCAGTACTTC
TRBV4-1	TRBD2	TRBJ2-3	few	CASSQDRGGLGDTQYF	TGCGCCAGCAGCCAAGATCGGGGGGGCCTGGGAGATACGCAGTATTTT
TRBV4-2	-	TRBJ1-6	once	CASSQDPPGPNSPLHF	TGTGCCAGCAGCCAAGATCCACCCGGACCGAATTCACCCCTCCACTTT
TRBV6-5	-	TRBJ2-3	-	CASSYAGTDTQYF	TGTGCCAGCAGTTACGCCGGGACAGATACGCAGTATTTT
TRBV20-1	-	TRBJ1-5	few	CSARIRGESQPQHF	TGCAGTGCTAGAATTCGGGGGGAAAGTCAGCCCCAGCATTTT
TRBV5-6	-	TRBJ2-6	-	CASSLGTVLVSGANVLTF	TGTGCCAGCAGCTTGGGTACAGTCTTGGTCTCTGGGGCCAACGTCCTGACTTTC
TRBV5-1	-	TRBJ1-1	-	CASSRRIGANTEAFF	TGCGCCAGCAGCCGGCGGATTGGGGCGAACACTGAAGCTTTCTTT
TRBV7-9	TRBD1	TRBJ1-1	-	CASSLAGQGMYTEAFF	TGTGCCAGCAGCTTAGCGGGACAGGGAATGTACACTGAAGCTTTCTTT
TRBV7-2	-	TRBJ2-1	few	CASSSRGSREQFF	TGTGCCAGCAGCTCCCGCGGTTCTCGCGAGCAGTTCTTC
TRBV3-1	-	TRBJ1-5	-	CASSQNLGHRANQPQHF	TGTGCCAGCAGCCAGAATTTGGGACACCGGGCCAATCAGCCCCAGCATTTT
TRBV12-3/TRBV12-4	TRBD1	TRBJ1-2	few	CASSLGDRARYGYTF	TGTGCCAGCAGTTTAGGGGACAGGGCCCGATATGGCTACACCTTC
TRBV7-9	-	TRBJ1-6	-	CASSLQGLNSPLHF	TGTGCCAGCAGCTTACAGGGACTTAATTCACCCCTCCACTTT